The 8 T cell receptor beta chains listed next were all sequenced from one sample in a study of T cells in Graves' hyperthyroidism and ophthalmopathy. The CDR3 regions of TCR beta were amplified from RNA transcripts. With the HTBI primer set, the TCR CDR3 went through a first round of RT-PCR. TCRdb recomputed calls from the multiplex PCR reads with MiXCR, one row per CDR3 protein. The sample holds 350,000 to 400,000 distinct CDR3 sequences, 15% seen once. Sample: blood. Receptors were obtained from a woman in her twenties or thirties with Graves' hyperthyroidism.

V and J are TRBV25-1 and TRBJ2-7; the D gene is possibly TRBD1 (5 bases). CDR1 is MGHDK and CDR2 is SYGVNS in the germline V gene. There are 14 residues in the CDR3. The V end lost 2 bases, the J end lost 3 bases, and 11 bases lay between the germline ends. The CDR3 sequence: CASSETGPFYEQYF. The CDR3 DNA reads as TGTGCCAGCAGTGAAACAGGACCGTTCTACGAGCAGTACTTC.

This clonotype was observed a handful of times. The gene calls are TRBV6-5 and TRBJ2-5; 7 nucleotides align to TRBD2. The CDR3 spans 15 residues. V trimming: 3 bases; J trimming: 5 bases; junction bases outside the gene matches: 9. In germline, CDR1 is MNHEY, CDR2 SVGAGI. The CDR3 here is CASSYAAGVRETQYF. CDR3 DNA sequence: TGTGCCAGCAGTTATGCCGCGGGGGTTCGGGAGACCCAGTACTTC.

The chain uses TRBV20-1 and TRBJ2-7; TRBD1 matches 9 bases. Trimming at V came to 4 bases and at J to 5 bases, leaving 9 bases not matched to a gene. Per the germline V gene, CDR1 is DFQATT and CDR2 is SNEGSKA (reference sequence). The CDR3 has 14 amino acids. CDR3 loop: CSAKNRGRRNEQYF. The CDR3 bases are TGCAGTGCTAAAAACAGGGGGCGCAGGAACGAGCAGTACTTC.

This clonotype was detected many times. V and J are TRBV27 and TRBJ2-1; TRBD2 matches 13 bases. Germline values: CDR1 MNHEY, CDR2 SMNVEV (reference sequence). The V gene end was trimmed by 3 bases and the J gene end by 12 bases; junction bases not matched to a gene: 11. The CDR3 has 16 residues. The CDR3 nucleotides are TGTGCCAGCAGTTTGGGACTAGCGGGAACGGGGGGTAGGCAGTTCTTC. Amino acids: CASSLGLAGTGGRQFF.

In its sample, this clonotype was seen many times. The V gene is TRBV24-1, the J gene TRBJ2-3; 9 positions agree with TRBD2. This CDR3 is 15 amino acids long. Trimming removed 1 base from V and 6 bases from J; junction bases left unmatched: 4. Germline CDR1 KGHDR, CDR2 SFDVKD. The CDR3 here is CATSDFSGRSDTQYF. DNA for the CDR3: TGTGCCACCAGTGATTTTAGCGGGAGATCCGATACGCAGTATTTT.

This clonotype has just a few counts. V gene TRBV5-1 combines with J gene TRBJ1-4; D is ambiguous. CDR1 and CDR2 (germline): SGHRS, YFSETQ. The CDR3 covers 16 residues. Trimming removed 2 bases from V and 0 bases from J, with 11 bases in between. Here the CDR3 reads CASSFRGFATNEKLFF. CDR3 nucleotides: TGCGCCAGCAGCTTTAGAGGGTTCGCAACTAATGAAAAACTGTTTTTT.

This clonotype was seen ten or more times. The chain links TRBV25-1 to TRBJ1-1, with no clear D. The CDR3 contains 13 residues. The V and J ends lost 7 bases and 2 bases respectively, with 11 bases between them. CDR1 and CDR2 (germline): MGHDK, SYGVNS. CDR3 sequence reads: CASTRKANTEAFF. CDR3 bases: TGTGCCAGCACTCGGAAAGCAAACACTGAAGCTTTCTTT.

This clonotype has ten or more counts. The chain combines TRBV6-1 with TRBJ2-5; TRBD1 agrees at 8 bases. Germline V gene sequence: CDR1 MNHNS, CDR2 SASEGT. Losses at the gene ends were 5 bases for V and 2 bases for J; bases not matched to a gene: 4. CDR3 length equals 14 residues. Here the CDR3 DNA reads TGTGCCAGCAGTAGGGACAGGTCACAAGAGACCCAGTACTTC. This codes for CASSRDRSQETQYF.